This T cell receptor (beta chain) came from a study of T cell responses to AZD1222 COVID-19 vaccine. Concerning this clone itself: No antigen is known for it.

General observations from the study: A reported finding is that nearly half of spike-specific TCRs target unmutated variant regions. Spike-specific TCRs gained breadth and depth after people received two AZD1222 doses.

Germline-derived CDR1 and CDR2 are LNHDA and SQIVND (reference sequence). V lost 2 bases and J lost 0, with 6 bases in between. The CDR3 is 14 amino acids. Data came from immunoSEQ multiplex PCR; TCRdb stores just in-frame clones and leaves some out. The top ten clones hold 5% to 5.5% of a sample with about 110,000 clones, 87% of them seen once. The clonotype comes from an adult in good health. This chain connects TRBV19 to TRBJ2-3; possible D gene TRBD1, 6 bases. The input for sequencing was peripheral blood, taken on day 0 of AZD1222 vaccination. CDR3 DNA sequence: TGTGCCAGTAGTATAACAGGGAGCACAGATACGCAGTATTTT. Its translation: CASSITGSTDTQYF. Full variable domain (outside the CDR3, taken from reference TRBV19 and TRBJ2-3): DGGITQSPKYLFRKEGQNVTLSCEQNLNHDAMYWYRQDPGQGLRLIYYSQIVNDFQKGDIAEGYSVSREKKESFPLTVTSAQKNPTAFYLCASSITGSTDTQYFGPGTRLTVL.